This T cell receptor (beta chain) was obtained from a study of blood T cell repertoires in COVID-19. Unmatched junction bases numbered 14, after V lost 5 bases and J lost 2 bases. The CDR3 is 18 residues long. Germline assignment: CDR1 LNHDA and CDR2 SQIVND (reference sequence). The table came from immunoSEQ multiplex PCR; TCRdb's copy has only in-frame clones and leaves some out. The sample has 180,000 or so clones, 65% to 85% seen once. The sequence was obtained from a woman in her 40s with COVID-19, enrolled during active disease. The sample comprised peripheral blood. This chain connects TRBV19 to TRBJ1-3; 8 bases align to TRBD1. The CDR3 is CASSGFGTGFSPGNTIYF. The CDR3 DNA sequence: TGTGCCAGTAGTGGTTTCGGGACAGGCTTCTCTCCTGGAAACACCATATATTTT.